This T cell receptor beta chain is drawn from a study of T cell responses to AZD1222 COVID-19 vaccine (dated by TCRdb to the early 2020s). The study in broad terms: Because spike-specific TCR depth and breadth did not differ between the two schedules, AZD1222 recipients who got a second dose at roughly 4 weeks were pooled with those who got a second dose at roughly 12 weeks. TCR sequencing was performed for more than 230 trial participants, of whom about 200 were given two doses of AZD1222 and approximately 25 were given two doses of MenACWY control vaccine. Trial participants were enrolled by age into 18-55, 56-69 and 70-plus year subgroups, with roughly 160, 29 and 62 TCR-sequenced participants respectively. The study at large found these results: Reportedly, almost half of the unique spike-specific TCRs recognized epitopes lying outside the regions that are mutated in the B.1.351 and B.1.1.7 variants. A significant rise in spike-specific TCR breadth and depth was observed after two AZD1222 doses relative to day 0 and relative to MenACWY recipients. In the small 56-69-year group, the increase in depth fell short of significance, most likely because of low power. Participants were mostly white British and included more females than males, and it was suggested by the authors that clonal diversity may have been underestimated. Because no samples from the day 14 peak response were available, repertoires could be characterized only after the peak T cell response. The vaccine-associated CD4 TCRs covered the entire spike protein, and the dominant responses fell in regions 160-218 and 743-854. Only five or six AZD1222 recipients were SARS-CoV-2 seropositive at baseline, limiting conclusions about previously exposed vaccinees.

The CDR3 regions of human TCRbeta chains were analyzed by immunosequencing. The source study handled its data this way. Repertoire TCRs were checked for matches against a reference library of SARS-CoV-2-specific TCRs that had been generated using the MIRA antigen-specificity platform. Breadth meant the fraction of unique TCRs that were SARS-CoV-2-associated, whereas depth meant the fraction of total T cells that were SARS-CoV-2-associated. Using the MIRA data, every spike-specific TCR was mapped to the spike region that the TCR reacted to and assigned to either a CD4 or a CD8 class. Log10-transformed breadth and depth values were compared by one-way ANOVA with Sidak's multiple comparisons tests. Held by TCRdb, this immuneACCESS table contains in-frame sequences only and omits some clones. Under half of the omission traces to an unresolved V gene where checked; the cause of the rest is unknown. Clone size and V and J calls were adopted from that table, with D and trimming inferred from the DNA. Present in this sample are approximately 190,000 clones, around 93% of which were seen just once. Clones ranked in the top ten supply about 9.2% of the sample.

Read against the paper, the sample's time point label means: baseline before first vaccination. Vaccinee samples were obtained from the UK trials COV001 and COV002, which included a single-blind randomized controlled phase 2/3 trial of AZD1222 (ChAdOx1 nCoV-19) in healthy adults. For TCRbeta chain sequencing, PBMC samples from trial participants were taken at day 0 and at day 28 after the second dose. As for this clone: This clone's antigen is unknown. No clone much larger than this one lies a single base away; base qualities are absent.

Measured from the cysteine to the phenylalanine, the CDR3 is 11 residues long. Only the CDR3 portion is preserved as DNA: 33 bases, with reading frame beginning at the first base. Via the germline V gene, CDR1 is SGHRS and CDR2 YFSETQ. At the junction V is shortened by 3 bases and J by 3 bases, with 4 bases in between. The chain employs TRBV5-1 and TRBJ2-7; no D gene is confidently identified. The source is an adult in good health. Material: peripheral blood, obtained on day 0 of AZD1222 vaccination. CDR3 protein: CASSSNYEQYF. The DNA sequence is TGCGCCAGCAGCTCTAACTACGAGCAGTACTTC.